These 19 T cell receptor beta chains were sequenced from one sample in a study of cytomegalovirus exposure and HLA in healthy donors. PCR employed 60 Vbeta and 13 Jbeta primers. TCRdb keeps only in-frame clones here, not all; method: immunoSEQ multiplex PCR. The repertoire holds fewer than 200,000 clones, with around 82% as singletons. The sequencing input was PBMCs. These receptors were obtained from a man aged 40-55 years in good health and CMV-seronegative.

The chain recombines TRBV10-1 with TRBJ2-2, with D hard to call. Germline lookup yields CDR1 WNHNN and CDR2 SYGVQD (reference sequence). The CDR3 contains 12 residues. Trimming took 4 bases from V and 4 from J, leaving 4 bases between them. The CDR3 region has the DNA TGCGCCAGCAGTGTGGCCACCGGGGAGCTGTTTTTT. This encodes CASSVATGELFF.

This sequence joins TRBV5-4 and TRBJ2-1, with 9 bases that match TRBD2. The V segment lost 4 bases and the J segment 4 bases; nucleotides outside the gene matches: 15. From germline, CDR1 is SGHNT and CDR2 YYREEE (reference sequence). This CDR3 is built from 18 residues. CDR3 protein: CASSHKGVREGKYNEQFF. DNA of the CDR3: TGTGCCAGCAGCCATAAGGGGGTGCGGGAGGGAAAGTACAATGAGCAGTTCTTC.

Here the CDR3 reads CATLPGLERDTQYF. In DNA form, the CDR3 reads TGTGCCACCCTACCGGGACTAGAGAGGGATACGCAGTATTTT. V and J are TRBV10-3 and TRBJ2-3, with 8 bases identical to TRBD2. This CDR3 has 14 amino acids. CDR1 and CDR2 from the germline V gene are ENHRY and SYGVKD. With 10 bases clipped from V and 6 bases from J, the junction kept 12 bases outside the gene matches.

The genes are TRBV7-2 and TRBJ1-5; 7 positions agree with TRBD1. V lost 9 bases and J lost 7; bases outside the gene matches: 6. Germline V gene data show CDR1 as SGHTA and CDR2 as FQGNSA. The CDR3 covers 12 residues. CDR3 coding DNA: TGTGCCAGTCGACAGGGTGAACAGCCCCAGCATTTT. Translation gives CASRQGEQPQHF.

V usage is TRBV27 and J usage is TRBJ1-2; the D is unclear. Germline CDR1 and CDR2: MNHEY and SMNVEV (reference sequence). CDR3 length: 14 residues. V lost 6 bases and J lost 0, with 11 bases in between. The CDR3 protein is CASRELFSNYGYTF. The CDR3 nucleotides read TGTGCCAGCAGGGAGCTTTTTTCTAACTATGGCTACACCTTC.

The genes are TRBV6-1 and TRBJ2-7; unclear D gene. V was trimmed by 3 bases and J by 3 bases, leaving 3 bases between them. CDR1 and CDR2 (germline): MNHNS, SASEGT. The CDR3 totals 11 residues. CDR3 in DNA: TGTGCCAGCAGTGATTACTACGAGCAGTACTTC. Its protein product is CASSDYYEQYF.

The CDR3 spells CASSEGGRQPQHF. In nucleotides, the CDR3 is TGTGCCAGCAGTGAGGGAGGGCGGCAGCCCCAGCATTTT. This chain joins TRBV2 and TRBJ1-5; D is ambiguous. The CDR3 consists of 13 residues. Germline V gene data show CDR1 as SNHLY and CDR2 as FYNNEI. The V gene lost 3 bases and the J gene lost 7 bases, with 10 bases spanning the gap.

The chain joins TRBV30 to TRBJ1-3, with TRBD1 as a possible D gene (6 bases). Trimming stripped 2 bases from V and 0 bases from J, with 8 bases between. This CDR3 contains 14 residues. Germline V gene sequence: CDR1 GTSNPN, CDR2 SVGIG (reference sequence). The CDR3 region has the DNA TGTGCCTGGAGTCAGGGGAACTCTGGAAACACCATATATTTT. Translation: CAWSQGNSGNTIYF.

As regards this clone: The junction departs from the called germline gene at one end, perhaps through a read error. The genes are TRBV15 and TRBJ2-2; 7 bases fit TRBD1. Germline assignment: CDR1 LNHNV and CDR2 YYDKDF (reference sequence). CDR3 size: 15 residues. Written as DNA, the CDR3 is TGTGCCACCAGCAGAGCGAGGGGGCAAACCGGGAAGCTGTTTTTT. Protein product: CATSRARGQTGKLFF.

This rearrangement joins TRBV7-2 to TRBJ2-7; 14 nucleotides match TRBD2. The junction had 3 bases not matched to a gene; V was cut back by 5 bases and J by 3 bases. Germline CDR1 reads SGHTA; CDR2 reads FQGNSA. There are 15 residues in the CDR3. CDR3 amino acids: CASSPGTSGGYEQYF. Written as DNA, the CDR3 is TGTGCCAGCAGCCCGGGGACTAGCGGGGGCTACGAGCAGTACTTC.

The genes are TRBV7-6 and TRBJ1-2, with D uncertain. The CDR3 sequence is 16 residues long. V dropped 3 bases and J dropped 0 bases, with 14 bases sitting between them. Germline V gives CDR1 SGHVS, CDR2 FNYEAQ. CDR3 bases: TGTGCCAGCAGCTTGGGCCCGTCAGCAACTAACTATGGCTACACCTTC. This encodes CASSLGPSATNYGYTF.

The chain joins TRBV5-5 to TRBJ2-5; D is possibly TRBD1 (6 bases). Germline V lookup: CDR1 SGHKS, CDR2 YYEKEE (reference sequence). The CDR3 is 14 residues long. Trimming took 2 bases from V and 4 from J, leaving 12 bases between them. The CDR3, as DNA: TGTGCCAGCAGCTTTAGGGGGAGTGGAGAGACCCAGTACTTC. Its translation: CASSFRGSGETQYF.

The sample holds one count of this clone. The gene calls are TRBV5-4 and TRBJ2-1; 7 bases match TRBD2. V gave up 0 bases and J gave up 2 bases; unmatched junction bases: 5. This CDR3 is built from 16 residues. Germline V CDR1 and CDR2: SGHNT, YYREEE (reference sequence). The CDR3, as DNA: TGTGCCAGCAGCTTGGAATCGCTAGCGGCCTACAATGAGCAGTTCTTC. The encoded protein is CASSLESLAAYNEQFF.

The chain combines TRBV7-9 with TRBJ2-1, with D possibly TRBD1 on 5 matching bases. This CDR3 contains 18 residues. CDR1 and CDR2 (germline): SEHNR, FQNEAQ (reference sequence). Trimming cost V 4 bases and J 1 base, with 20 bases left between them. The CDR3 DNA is TGTGCCAGCAGCTCCTCTGGACGCAGACCAGGGTCCTACAATGAGCAGTTCTTC. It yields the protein CASSSSGRRPGSYNEQFF.

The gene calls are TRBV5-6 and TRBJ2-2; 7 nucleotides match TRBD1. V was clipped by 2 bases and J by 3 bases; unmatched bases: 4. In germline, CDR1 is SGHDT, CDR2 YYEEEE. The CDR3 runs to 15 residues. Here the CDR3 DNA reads TGTGCCAGCAGCTTTAAGGGGGCGTACACCGGGGAGCTGTTTTTT. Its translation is CASSFKGAYTGELFF.

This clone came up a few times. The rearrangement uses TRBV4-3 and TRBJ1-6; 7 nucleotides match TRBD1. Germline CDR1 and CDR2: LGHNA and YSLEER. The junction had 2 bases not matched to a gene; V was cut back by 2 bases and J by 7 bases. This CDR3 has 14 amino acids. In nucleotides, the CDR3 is TGCGCCAGCAGCCAATACAGGGGAAATTCACCCCTCCACTTT. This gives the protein CASSQYRGNSPLHF.

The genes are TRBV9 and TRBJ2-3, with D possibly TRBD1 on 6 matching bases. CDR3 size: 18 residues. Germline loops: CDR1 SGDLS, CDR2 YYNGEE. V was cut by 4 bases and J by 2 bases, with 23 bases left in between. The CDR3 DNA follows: TGTGCCAGCAGCACCCGAGGGGGACATCCGATTCTCACAGATACGCAGTATTTT. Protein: CASSTRGGHPILTDTQYF.

For the CDR3, the DNA is TGTGCCAGCAAATCTAGCTCAGGGGGCGGTGAGACCCAGTACTTC. Residues: CASKSSSGGGETQYF. V gene TRBV2 combines with J gene TRBJ2-5; 8 bases are a match to TRBD1. The germline V gene encodes CDR1 SNHLY and CDR2 FYNNEI. V lost 7 bases to trimming and J lost 5 bases; unmatched junction nucleotides: 12. CDR3 length equals 15 residues.

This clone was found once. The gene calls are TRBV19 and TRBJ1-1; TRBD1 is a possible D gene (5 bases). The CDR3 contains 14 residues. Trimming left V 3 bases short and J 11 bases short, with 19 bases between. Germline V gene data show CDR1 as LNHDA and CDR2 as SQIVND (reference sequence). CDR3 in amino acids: CASSIRGSRDAAFF. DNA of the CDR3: TGTGCCAGTAGTATCCGGGGGTCGCGGGATGCGGCTTTCTTT. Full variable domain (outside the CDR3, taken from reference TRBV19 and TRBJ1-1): DGGITQSPKYLFRKEGQNVTLSCEQNLNHDAMYWYRQDPGQGLRLIYYSQIVNDFQKGDIAEGYSVSREKKESFPLTVTSAQKNPTAFYLCASSIRGSRDAAFFGQGTRLTVV.